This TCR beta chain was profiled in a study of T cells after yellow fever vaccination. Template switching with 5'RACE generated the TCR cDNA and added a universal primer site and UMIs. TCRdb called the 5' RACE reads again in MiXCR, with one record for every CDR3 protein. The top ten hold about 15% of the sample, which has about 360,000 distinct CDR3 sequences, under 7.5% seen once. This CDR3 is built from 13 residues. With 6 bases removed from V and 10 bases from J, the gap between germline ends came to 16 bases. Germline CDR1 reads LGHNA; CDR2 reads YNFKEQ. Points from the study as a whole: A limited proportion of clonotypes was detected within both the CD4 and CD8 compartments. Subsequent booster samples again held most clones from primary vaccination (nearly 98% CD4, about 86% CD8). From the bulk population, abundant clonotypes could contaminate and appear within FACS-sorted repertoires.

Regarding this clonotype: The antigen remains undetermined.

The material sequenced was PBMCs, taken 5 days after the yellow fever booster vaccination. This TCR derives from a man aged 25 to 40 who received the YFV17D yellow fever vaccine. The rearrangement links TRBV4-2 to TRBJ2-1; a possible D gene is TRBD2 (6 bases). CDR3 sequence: CASSPEWDSEQFF. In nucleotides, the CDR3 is TGTGCCAGCAGTCCGGAGTGGGACTCCGAGCAGTTCTTC.